This T cell receptor (beta chain) is from a study of T cell repertoires in cytomegalovirus infection. Germline lookup yields CDR1 SEHNR and CDR2 FQNEAQ (reference sequence). Trimming stripped 5 bases from V and 5 bases from J, with 15 bases between. CDR3 length: 15 residues. MiXCR, applied by TCRdb to the reads, yields one record per CDR3 protein. The sample gives about half a million distinct CDR3 sequences, 33% of which show up once; about a sixth is in the top ten. Study-level points and caveats: Ex vivo responses were dominated by HLA-C-restricted CMV-specific TCR beta clonotypes.

Regarding this clonotype: What it recognizes is unknown.

The gene calls are TRBV7-9 and TRBJ2-2; unclear D gene. Here the sequenced sample was cultured PBMCs, taken from culture after CMV antigen stimulation. The origin of this receptor is a human donor in good health (CMV status not recorded). Some clones in this sample may be carry-over from other donors' samples. DNA of the CDR3: TGTGCCAGCAGCCGTTCCACAATGAAAACCGGGGAGCTGTTTTTT. It is translated as CASSRSTMKTGELFF.